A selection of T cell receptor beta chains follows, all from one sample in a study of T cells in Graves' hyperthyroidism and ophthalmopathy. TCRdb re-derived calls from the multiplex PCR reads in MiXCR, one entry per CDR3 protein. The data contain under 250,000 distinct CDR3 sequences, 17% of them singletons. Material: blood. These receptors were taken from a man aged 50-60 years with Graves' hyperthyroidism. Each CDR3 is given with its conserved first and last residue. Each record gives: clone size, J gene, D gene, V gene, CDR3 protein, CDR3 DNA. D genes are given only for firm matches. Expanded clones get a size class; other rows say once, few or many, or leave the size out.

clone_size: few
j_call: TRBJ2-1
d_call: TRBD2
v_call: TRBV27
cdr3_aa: CASSQTPILAGEYNEQFF
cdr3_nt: TGTGCCAGCAGCCAGACCCCAATACTAGCGGGAGAATACAATGAGCAGTTCTTC

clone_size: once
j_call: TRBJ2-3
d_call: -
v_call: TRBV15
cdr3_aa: CATSSVGTDTQYF
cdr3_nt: TGTGCCACCAGCTCCGTCGGCACAGATACGCAGTATTTT

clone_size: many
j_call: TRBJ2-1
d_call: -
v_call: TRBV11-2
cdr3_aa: CASSGGAYNEQFF
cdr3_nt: TGTGCCAGCAGCGGAGGAGCCTACAATGAGCAGTTCTTC

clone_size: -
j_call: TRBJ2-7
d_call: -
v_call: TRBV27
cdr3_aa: CASSLSRGVTAYEQYF
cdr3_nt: TGTGCCAGTAGTTTAAGTAGGGGCGTTACGGCCTACGAGCAGTACTTC

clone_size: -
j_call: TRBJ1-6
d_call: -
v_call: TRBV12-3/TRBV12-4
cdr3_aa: CASSLSGVASLHF
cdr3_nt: TGTGCCAGCAGTCTTTCGGGGGTGGCGTCCCTCCACTTT

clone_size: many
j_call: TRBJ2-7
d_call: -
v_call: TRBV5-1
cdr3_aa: CASSLVPGEWSEQYF
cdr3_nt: TGCGCCAGCAGCTTGGTCCCAGGGGAATGGAGCGAGCAGTACTTC

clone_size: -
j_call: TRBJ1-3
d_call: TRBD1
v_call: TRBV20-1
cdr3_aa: CSARDVTGGSGNTIYF
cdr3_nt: TGCAGTGCTAGAGATGTGACAGGGGGCTCTGGAAACACCATATATTTT

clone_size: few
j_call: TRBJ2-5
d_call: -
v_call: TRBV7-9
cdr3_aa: CASSLLGVAETQYF
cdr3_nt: TGTGCCAGCAGCCTACTCGGGGTAGCGGAGACCCAGTACTTC

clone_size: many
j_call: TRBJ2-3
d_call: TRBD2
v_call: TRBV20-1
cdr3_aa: CSARAILAGSTDTQYF
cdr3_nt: TGCAGTGCTAGAGCTATACTAGCGGGGAGCACAGATACGCAGTATTTT

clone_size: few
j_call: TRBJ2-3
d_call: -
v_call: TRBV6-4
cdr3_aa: CASSDEWRSSTDTQYF
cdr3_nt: TGTGCCAGCAGTGACGAATGGAGAAGTAGCACAGATACGCAGTATTTT

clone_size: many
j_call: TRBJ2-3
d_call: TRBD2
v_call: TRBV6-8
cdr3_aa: CASSYLWTSGWRDTQYF
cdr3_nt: TGTGCCAGCAGTTATCTTTGGACTAGCGGATGGAGAGATACGCAGTATTTT

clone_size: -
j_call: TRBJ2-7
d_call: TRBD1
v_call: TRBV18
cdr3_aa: CASSAGTEYEQYF
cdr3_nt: TGTGCCAGCTCAGCCGGGACAGAGTACGAGCAGTACTTC

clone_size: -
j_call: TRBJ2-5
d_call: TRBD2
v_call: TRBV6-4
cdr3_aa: CASSPQAGEAETQYF
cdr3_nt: TGTGCCAGCAGCCCGCAAGCGGGAGAGGCGGAGACCCAGTACTTC

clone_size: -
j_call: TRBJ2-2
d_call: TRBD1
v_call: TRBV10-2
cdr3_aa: CASSEDRGGTGELFF
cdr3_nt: TGCGCCAGCAGTGAGGACAGGGGTGGCACCGGGGAGCTGTTTTTT

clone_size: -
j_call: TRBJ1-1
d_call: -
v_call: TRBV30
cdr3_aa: CAWKGYTEAFF
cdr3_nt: TGTGCCTGGAAGGGATACACTGAAGCTTTCTTT

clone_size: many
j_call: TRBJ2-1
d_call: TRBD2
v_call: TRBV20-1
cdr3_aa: CSAGSSGGYNEQFF
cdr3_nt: TGCAGTGCTGGATCTAGCGGGGGCTACAATGAGCAGTTCTTC

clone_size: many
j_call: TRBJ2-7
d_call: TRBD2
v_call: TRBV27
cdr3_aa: CASSLNWGGVQYF
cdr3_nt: TGTGCCAGCAGTCTAAACTGGGGGGGGGTGCAGTACTTC

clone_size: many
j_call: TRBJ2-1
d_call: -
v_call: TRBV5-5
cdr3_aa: CASSLIPTANEQFF
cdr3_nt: TGTGCCAGCAGCTTGATACCAACGGCGAATGAGCAGTTCTTC

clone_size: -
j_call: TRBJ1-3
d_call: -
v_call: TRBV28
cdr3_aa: CASSTAGSSGNTIYF
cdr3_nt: TGTGCCAGCAGTACGGCAGGGAGCTCTGGAAACACCATATATTTT

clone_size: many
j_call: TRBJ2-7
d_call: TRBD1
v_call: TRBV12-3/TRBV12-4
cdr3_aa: CASSFGGQGYEQYF
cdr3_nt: TGTGCCAGCAGTTTCGGGGGACAGGGCTACGAGCAGTACTTC

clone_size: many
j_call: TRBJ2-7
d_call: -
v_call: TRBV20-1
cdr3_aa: CSARLIDYEQYF
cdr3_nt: TGCAGTGCTAGACTTATAGACTACGAGCAGTACTTC

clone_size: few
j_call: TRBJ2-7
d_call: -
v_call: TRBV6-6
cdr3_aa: CASSYSPTELTYEQYF
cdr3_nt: TGTGCCAGCAGTTACTCCCCGACTGAGCTGACCTACGAGCAGTACTTC

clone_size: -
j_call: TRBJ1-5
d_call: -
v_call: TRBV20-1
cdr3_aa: CSASRGGGNQPQHF
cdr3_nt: TGCAGTGCTAGCAGGGGAGGAGGCAATCAGCCCCAGCATTTT

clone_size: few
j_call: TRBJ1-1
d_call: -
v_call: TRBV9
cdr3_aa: CASSVRVDTEAFF
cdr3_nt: TGTGCCAGCAGCGTACGGGTCGACACTGAAGCTTTCTTT

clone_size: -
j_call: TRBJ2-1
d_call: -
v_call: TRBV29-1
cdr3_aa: CSVGRSDNDQFF
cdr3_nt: TGCAGCGTTGGGCGGAGCGACAATGACCAGTTCTTC

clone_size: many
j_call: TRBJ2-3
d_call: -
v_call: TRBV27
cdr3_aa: CASNLGSGHTDTQYF
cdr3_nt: TGTGCCAGCAATTTGGGGAGCGGGCACACAGATACGCAGTATTTT

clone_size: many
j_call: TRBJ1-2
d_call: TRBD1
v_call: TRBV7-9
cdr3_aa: CASRTSLHRGRVGYTF
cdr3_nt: TGTGCCAGCAGAACATCCCTCCACAGGGGGCGCGTCGGCTACACCTTC

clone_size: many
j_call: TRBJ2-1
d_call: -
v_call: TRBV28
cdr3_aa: CASSLPGLDEQFF
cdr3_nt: TGTGCCAGCAGTTTACCAGGACTGGATGAGCAGTTCTTC

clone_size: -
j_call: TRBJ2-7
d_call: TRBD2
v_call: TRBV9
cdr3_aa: CASSVGTTAYEQYF
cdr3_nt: TGTGCCAGCAGCGTGGGGACTACCGCCTACGAGCAGTACTTC